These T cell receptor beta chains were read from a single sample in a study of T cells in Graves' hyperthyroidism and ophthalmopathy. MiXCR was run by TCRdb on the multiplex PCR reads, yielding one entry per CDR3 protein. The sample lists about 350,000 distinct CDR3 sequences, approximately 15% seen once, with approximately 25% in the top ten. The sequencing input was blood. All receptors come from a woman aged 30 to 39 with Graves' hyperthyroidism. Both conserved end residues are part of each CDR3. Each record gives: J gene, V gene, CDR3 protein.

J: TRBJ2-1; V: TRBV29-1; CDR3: CSVEVLSGVYNEQFF
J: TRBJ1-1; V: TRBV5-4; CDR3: CAGQSDSHNSAFF
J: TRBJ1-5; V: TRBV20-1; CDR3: CSADSRTGNQPQHF
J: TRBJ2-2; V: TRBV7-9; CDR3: CASSLDLQPAGELFF
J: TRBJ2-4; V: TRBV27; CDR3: CASSRQASRTLAKNIQYF
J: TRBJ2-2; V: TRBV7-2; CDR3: CASSATGTKAPGELFF
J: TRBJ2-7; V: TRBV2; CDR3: CATRQGAYEQYF
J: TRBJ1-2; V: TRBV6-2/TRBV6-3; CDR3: CASSYQLYGYTF
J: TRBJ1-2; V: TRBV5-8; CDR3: CASSRVGRGLAGGYGYTF
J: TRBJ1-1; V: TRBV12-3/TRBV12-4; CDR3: CASSDSPAGTEAFF